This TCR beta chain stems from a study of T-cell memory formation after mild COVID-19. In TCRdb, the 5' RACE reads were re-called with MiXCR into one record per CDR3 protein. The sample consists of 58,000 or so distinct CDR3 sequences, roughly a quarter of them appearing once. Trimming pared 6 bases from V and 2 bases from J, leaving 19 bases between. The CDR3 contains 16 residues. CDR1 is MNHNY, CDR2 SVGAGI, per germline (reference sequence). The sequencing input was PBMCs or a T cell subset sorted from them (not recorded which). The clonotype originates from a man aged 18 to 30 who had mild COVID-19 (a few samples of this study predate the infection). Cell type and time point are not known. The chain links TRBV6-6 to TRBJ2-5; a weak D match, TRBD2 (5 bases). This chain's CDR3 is CASSPTGEGRQETQYF. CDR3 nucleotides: TGTGCCAGCAGCCCTACCGGGGAAGGGCGGCAAGAGACCCAGTACTTC.